This record covers a single TCR beta chain. The entry originates in a study of OX40 agonist ivuxolimab in advanced cancers. The wider study: Enrolled patients in dose escalation had cancers that were hepatocellular carcinoma, melanoma, renal cell or head and neck cancer. Mean age 60 years, range about 20 to 85; nearly 85% male.

TCRdb's copy holds only in-frame clones and misses some; the assay was immunoSEQ multiplex PCR. This sample has tens of thousands of clones; 85% to 90% occur once, and the top ten carry more than 0.45%. V was shortened by 3 bases and J by 3 bases, with 14 bases between the two germline ends. This CDR3 spans 15 amino acids. Germline V gives CDR1 KGHSH, CDR2 LQKENI. The TCR comes from an adult with an advanced solid tumor such as melanoma, head and neck, liver or kidney cancer. This chain links TRBV18 with TRBJ1-1; D uncertain. Sequenced material: CD4+ or CD8+ T cells sorted from blood, taken in a trial of the OX40 agonist ivuxolimab. This CDR3 reads CASSPRTIADTEAFF. CDR3 coding DNA: TGTGCCAGCTCACCCCGGACTATTGCGGACACTGAAGCTTTCTTT.